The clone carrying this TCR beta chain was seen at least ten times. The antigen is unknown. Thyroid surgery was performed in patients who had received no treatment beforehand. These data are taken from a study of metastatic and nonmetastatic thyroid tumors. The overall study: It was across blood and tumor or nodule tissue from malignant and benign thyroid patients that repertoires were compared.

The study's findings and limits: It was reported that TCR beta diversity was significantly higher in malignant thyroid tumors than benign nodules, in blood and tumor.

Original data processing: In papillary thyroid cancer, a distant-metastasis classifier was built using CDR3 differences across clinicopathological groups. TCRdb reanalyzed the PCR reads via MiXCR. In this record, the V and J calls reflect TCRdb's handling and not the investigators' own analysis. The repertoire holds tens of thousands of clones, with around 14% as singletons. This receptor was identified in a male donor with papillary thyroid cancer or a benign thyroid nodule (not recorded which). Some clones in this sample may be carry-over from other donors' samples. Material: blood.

DNA for the CDR3: TGTGCCAGTAGTATATTGGGACAGGGGGCAAGAACCGGGGAGCTGTTTTTT. Translation: CASSILGQGARTGELFF. The rearrangement uses TRBV19 and TRBJ2-2, with 12 bases that match TRBD1. The CDR3 runs 17 residues. The germline V gene encodes CDR1 LNHDA and CDR2 SQIVND (reference sequence). V lost 2 bases, J lost 5 bases, and 6 bases stayed unmatched.